This TCR beta chain was sequenced during a study of T-cell memory formation after mild COVID-19. TCRdb fed the 5' RACE reads into MiXCR, producing one record per CDR3 protein. The table records roughly 300,000 distinct CDR3 sequences, 8.2% of them present only once. This clonotype occurred many times. Trimming took off 7 bases at V and 3 bases at J, with 11 bases between the two ends. The germline CDR1 and CDR2 sequences are SGHRS and YFSETQ. The CDR3 runs to 13 residues. This clonotype was sampled from a man aged 18 to 29 who had mild COVID-19 (a few samples of this study predate the infection). Cell type and time point are not known. The V and J genes are TRBV5-1 and TRBJ1-5; a possible D gene is TRBD1 (5 bases). Sequenced sample: PBMCs or a T cell subset sorted from them (not recorded which). CDR3 nucleotide sequence: TGCGCCAGCTCGGGGGACCCCAATCAGCCCCAGCATTTT. As protein: CASSGDPNQPQHF.